Following are 14 T cell receptor beta chains from one sample sequenced in a study of blood T cell repertoires in COVID-19. The assay was immunoSEQ multiplex PCR, and TCRdb's table has in-frame clones only and misses some. The sample lists approximately 200,000 clones, nearly 90% occurring once. The sample consisted of PBMCs or T cells enriched from blood (not recorded which). The source is a man between 25 and 39 years old who had recovered from COVID-19.

The chain recombines TRBV7-2 with TRBJ2-1, with 11 bases lining up with TRBD2. There are 15 residues in the CDR3. Germline V CDR1 and CDR2: SGHTA, FQGNSA. The V segment lost 4 bases and the J segment 7 bases; nucleotides outside the gene matches: 6. DNA of the CDR3: TGTGCCAGCAGCTCCCTAGCGGGGGGCGGGAATGAGCAGTTCTTC. As protein: CASSSLAGGGNEQFF.

The rearrangement joins TRBV4-3 to TRBJ2-3, with 11 nucleotides matching TRBD1. After removal of 1 base from V and 3 bases from J, the junction contained 6 bases not matched to a gene. Germline values: CDR1 LGHNA, CDR2 YSLEER. This CDR3 has 17 amino acids. In DNA, the CDR3 is TGCGCCAGCAGCCAAGTTATCGGGGACAGGGGGACAGATACGCAGTATTTT. Protein: CASSQVIGDRGTDTQYF.

The V call is TRBV19, the J call TRBJ1-1; 7 bases match TRBD1. Trimming cost V 0 bases and J 12 bases; bases outside gene matches: 7. CDR1 LNHDA and CDR2 SQIVND come from the germline V gene (reference sequence). The CDR3 has 13 residues. DNA of the CDR3: TGTGCCAGTAGTATAGAGGGGACAGTGAAATCTTTCTTT. Translating gives CASSIEGTVKSFF.

The chain has TRBV3-1 (or the pseudogene TRBV3-2) and TRBJ2-1; TRBD1 matches 7 bases. Germline trimming cut 4 bases from V and 4 bases from J; bases unmatched to any gene: 7. The CDR3 consists of 15 residues. Germline CDR1 LGHDT, CDR2 YNNKEL (reference sequence). This chain's CDR3 is CASSLEQGIYNEQFF. CDR3 coding DNA: TGTGCCAGCAGCCTGGAACAGGGGATATACAATGAGCAGTTCTTC.

This chain links TRBV19 with TRBJ1-2; D remains ambiguous. Trimming shortened V by 5 bases and J by 2 bases, and 15 bases separated the two germline ends. The CDR3 totals 15 residues. Germline V gene sequence: CDR1 LNHDA, CDR2 SQIVND (reference sequence). The CDR3 DNA reads as TGTGCCAGTAGTCGCCGAACGGGTGAGAACTATGGCTACACCTTC. Protein: CASSRRTGENYGYTF.

The genes are TRBV21-1 and TRBJ2-2; TRBD2 is taken as the D call from the table, unchecked against the DNA. TRBV21-1 corresponds to a pseudogene. The CDR3 is 12 residues long. The CDR3: CAGRGHTGELFF. The CDR3 DNA reads as TGTGCCGGTCGAGGTCACACCGGGGAGCTGTTTTTT.

The gene calls are TRBV30 and TRBJ1-2; the D gene is possibly TRBD1 (6 bases). The CDR3 has 12 residues. In germline, CDR1 is GTSNPN, CDR2 SVGIG (reference sequence). The V end lost 2 bases, the J end lost 8 bases, and 12 bases lay between the germline ends. The CDR3 bases are TGTGCCTGGAGTTCCGCGGGGGCCGGCTACACCTTC. Translating gives CAWSSAGAGYTF.

The V gene is TRBV14, the J gene TRBJ2-7; D uncertain. Germline CDR1 reads SGHDN; CDR2 reads FVKESK. V lost 0 bases, J lost 6 bases, and 9 bases lay in between. The CDR3 extends over 13 amino acids. CDR3 protein: CASSQDWFSEQYF. The CDR3 DNA reads TGTGCCAGCAGCCAAGATTGGTTTAGCGAGCAGTACTTC.

The rearrangement links TRBV6-2 or TRBV6-3 to TRBJ2-3; a weak D match, TRBD2 (5 bases). The germline V and J ends were trimmed by 6 bases and 2 bases, with 18 bases remaining between them. The CDR3 sequence is 16 residues long. Germline-derived CDR1 and CDR2 are MNHEY and SVGEGT. CDR3 DNA: TGTGCCAGCAGGTACCACCCGGAGCGGTACACAGATACGCAGTATTTT. Protein sequence: CASRYHPERYTDTQYF.

This rearrangement joins TRBV2 to TRBJ1-1; possibly TRBD1 for D (6 bases). The CDR3 is 14 residues long. CDR1 is SNHLY and CDR2 is FYNNEI in the germline V gene. Between the trimmed V and J ends, which lost 5 bases and 1 base, there was a span of 11 bases. The DNA of the CDR3 is TGTGCCAGCAGTCATTACAGGGAGAACACTGAAGCTTTCTTT. This sequence encodes CASSHYRENTEAFF.

The chain employs TRBV7-2 and TRBJ1-5; D gene ambiguous. The germline CDR1 and CDR2 sequences are SGHTA and FQGNSA. V gave up 6 bases and J gave up 0 bases, with 6 bases separating them. CDR3 length: 13 amino acids. CDR3 residues: CASRLNSNQPQHF. The DNA of the CDR3 is TGTGCCAGCAGACTCAATAGCAATCAGCCCCAGCATTTT. The full variable domain, with the rest looked up from reference TRBV7-2 and TRBJ1-5, is GAGVSQSPSNKVTEKGKDVELRCDPISGHTALYWYRQSLGQGLEFLIYFQGNSAPDKSGLPSDRFSAERTGGSVSTLTIQRTQQEDSAVYLCASRLNSNQPQHFGDGTRLSIL.

The chain carries TRBV30 and TRBJ1-6; 7 bases agree with TRBD1. V dropped 4 bases and J dropped 7; count of bases not matched to a gene: 7. The V gene's germline CDR1 is GTSNPN and CDR2 SVGIG (reference sequence). CDR3 length: 14 residues. In nucleotides, the CDR3 is TGTGCCTGGACTCGGGACAGTAACAATTCACCCCTCCACTTT. This translates into CAWTRDSNNSPLHF.

The gene calls are TRBV19 and TRBJ1-5; D gene unclear. V gave up 4 bases and J gave up 5 bases, with 9 bases separating them. This CDR3 comprises 13 residues. Germline V gives CDR1 LNHDA, CDR2 SQIVND (reference sequence). CDR3 in amino acids: CASSRSIHQPQHF. In nucleotides, the CDR3 is TGTGCCAGTAGTAGGAGTATACATCAGCCCCAGCATTTT.

The V and J genes are TRBV11-2 and TRBJ1-6; D is undetermined. Germline CDR1 is SGHAT and CDR2 is FQNNGV. V was pared by 2 bases and J by 12 bases, with 11 bases between. The CDR3 has 13 amino acids. This chain's CDR3 is CASSLTTGRPLHF. CDR3 sequence (DNA): TGTGCCAGCAGCTTAACAACTGGGCGACCCCTCCACTTT.